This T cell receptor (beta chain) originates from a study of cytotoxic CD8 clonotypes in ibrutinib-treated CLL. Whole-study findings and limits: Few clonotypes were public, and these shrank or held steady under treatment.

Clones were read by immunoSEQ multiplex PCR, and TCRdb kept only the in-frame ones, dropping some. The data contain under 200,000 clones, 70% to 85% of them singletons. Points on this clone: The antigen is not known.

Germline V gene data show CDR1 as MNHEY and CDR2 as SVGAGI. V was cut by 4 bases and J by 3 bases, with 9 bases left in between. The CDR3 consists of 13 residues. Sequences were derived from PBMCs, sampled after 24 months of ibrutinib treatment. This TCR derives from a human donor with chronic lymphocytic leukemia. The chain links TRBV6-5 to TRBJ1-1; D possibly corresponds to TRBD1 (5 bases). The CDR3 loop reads CASSLWGDTEAFF. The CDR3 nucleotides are TGTGCCAGCAGTTTATGGGGGGACACTGAAGCTTTCTTT.